The 14 T cell receptor beta chains below come from one sample, sequenced in a study of T cell responses to AZD1222 COVID-19 vaccine. Method: immunoSEQ multiplex PCR; TCRdb's copy keeps in-frame clones and lacks some. Of 90,000 to 150,000 clones listed, 80% to 90% are singletons. Source: peripheral blood, taken on day 0 of AZD1222 vaccination. Every receptor here comes from an adult in good health.

This chain uses TRBV10-3 with TRBJ1-1, with D maybe TRBD1 (5 bases). Germline loops: CDR1 ENHRY, CDR2 SYGVKD. Deletions cut 2 bases from V and 4 bases from J, with 14 bases between. The CDR3 contains 15 residues. CDR3: CAISEAGTVLTEAFF. CDR3 sequence (DNA): TGTGCCATCAGTGAGGCAGGGACGGTCCTCACTGAAGCTTTCTTT.

The V gene is TRBV7-9, the J gene TRBJ1-6; D gene unclear. CDR3 length: 14 amino acids. CDR1 and CDR2 from the germline V gene are SEHNR and FQNEAQ (reference sequence). Deletions cut 5 bases from V and 7 bases from J, with 12 bases between. CDR3 coding DNA: TGTGCCAGCAGCCATTGGGGTTTAAATTCACCCCTCCACTTT. Encoded protein: CASSHWGLNSPLHF.

The chain joins TRBV2 to TRBJ2-3, with TRBD1 as a possible D gene (5 bases). V was pared by 6 bases and J by 0 bases, with 13 bases between. In germline, CDR1 is SNHLY, CDR2 FYNNEI. This CDR3 region has 15 residues. In DNA form, the CDR3 reads TGTGCCAGCAGAGCTCGGACACTGAGCACAGATACGCAGTATTTT. It is translated as CASRARTLSTDTQYF.

J is TRBJ2-5 and V is TRBV24-1; D unclear. CDR3 size: 13 residues. Germline CDR1 reads KGHDR; CDR2 reads SFDVKD. Trimming cost V 3 bases and J 2 bases, with 6 bases left between them. This chain's CDR3 is CATSDGVQETQYF. For the CDR3, the DNA is TGTGCCACCAGTGATGGCGTACAAGAGACCCAGTACTTC.

V is TRBV28 and J is TRBJ2-5; 8 bases fit TRBD2. Germline V gene data show CDR1 as MDHEN and CDR2 as SYDVKM. This CDR3 comprises 13 residues. The junction had 9 bases not matched to a gene; V was cut back by 10 bases and J by 5 bases. CDR3 residues: CATVVGGGETQYF. CDR3 nucleotide sequence: TGTGCCACCGTCGTCGGCGGGGGGGAGACCCAGTACTTC.

This clone appeared a single time. The chain carries TRBV3-1 (or the pseudogene TRBV3-2) and TRBJ2-7; D uncertain. V lost 4 bases and J 3 bases, leaving 4 bases between the germline ends. The CDR3 is made up of 11 amino acids. The germline V gene has CDR1 LGHDT and CDR2 YNNKEL (reference sequence). The CDR3 region is CASSRNYEQYF. The CDR3 coding sequence is TGTGCCAGCAGCCGCAACTACGAGCAGTACTTC.

This clone was recorded once. The chain is built from TRBV18 and TRBJ2-3; 7 bases agree with TRBD1. The germline CDR1 and CDR2 sequences are KGHSH and LQKENI. The V segment lost 5 bases and the J segment 6 bases; nucleotides outside the gene matches: 11. The CDR3 length is 15 residues. CDR3 residues: CASSSRNVQGDTQYF. The CDR3 region has the DNA TGTGCCAGCTCATCCAGGAACGTACAGGGGGATACGCAGTATTTT.

V is TRBV6-1 and J is TRBJ2-5; D perhaps matches TRBD2 (5 bases). CDR3 length: 15 amino acids. CDR1 is MNHNS and CDR2 is SASEGT in the germline V gene. The V and J ends lost 2 bases and 4 bases respectively, with 14 bases between them. CDR3 amino acids: CASSESAFGGETQYF. In DNA form, the CDR3 reads TGTGCCAGCAGTGAATCTGCTTTTGGAGGAGAGACCCAGTACTTC.

The rearrangement uses TRBV5-4 and TRBJ2-1; 8 bases agree with TRBD2. Trimming took 6 bases from V and 7 from J; bases not matched to a gene: 9. Germline loops: CDR1 SGHNT, CDR2 YYREEE (reference sequence). This CDR3 has 14 amino acids. CDR3 sequence reads: CASTPGIAGNEQFF. DNA for the CDR3: TGTGCCAGCACCCCGGGGATAGCGGGAAATGAGCAGTTCTTC.

The chain joins TRBV7-9 to TRBJ2-1; 8 bases map to TRBD2. The trim removed 5 bases at V and 3 bases at J, leaving 18 bases unmatched. The CDR3 contains 19 residues. Germline CDR1 reads SEHNR; CDR2 reads FQNEAQ (reference sequence). The CDR3 protein is CASSPDRPRREAHYNEQFF. Here the CDR3 DNA reads TGTGCCAGCAGCCCCGACAGACCCCGGCGGGAGGCGCACTACAATGAGCAGTTCTTC.

The chain recombines TRBV28 with TRBJ1-5; perhaps TRBD1 as D (5 bases). V was cut by 10 bases and J by 2 bases, with 12 bases left in between. Per the germline V gene, CDR1 is MDHEN and CDR2 is SYDVKM. This CDR3 has 13 amino acids. Written as DNA, the CDR3 is TGTGCCACCCCGGGGACGGGCAATCAGCCCCAGCATTTT. This gives the protein CATPGTGNQPQHF.

The CDR3 loop reads CASSYLGVGSNEQFF. Here the CDR3 DNA reads TGTGCCAGCAGTTACTTGGGAGTTGGTAGCAATGAGCAGTTCTTC. This chain joins TRBV6-2 or TRBV6-3 and TRBJ2-1; D may be TRBD2 (5 bases). V lost 1 base and J lost 6, with 13 bases in between. CDR1 and CDR2 (germline): MNHEY, SVGEGT. The CDR3 runs to 15 residues.

This chain links TRBV11-1 with TRBJ1-1; D gene uncertain. Germline loops: CDR1 SGHAT, CDR2 FQDESV (reference sequence). The CDR3 is 14 residues long. The V end lost 5 bases, the J end lost 5 bases, and 15 bases lay between the germline ends. This CDR3 reads CASSPRTGGTEAFF. The CDR3, as DNA: TGTGCCAGCAGCCCTCGGACGGGCGGAACTGAAGCTTTCTTT.

The chain has TRBV7-3 and TRBJ2-1, with D unresolved. Deletions cut 3 bases from V and 9 bases from J, with 12 bases between. The CDR3 length is 13 residues. Per germline, CDR1 SGHTA and CDR2 FQGTGA. This CDR3 reads CASSFTTSSEQFF. The CDR3 nucleotides read TGTGCCAGCAGCTTTACGACCTCCAGTGAGCAGTTCTTC.